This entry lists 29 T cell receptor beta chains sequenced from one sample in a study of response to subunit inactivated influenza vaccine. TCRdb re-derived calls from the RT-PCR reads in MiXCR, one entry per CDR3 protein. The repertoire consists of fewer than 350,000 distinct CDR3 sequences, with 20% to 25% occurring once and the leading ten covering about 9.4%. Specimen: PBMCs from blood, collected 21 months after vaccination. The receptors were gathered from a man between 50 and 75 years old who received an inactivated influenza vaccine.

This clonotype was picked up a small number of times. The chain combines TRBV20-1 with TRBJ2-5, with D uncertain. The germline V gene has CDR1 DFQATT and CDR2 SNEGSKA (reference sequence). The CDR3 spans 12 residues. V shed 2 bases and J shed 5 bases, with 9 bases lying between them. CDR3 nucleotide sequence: TGCAGTGCTAGACGGACCGTTGAGACCCAGTACTTC. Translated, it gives CSARRTVETQYF.

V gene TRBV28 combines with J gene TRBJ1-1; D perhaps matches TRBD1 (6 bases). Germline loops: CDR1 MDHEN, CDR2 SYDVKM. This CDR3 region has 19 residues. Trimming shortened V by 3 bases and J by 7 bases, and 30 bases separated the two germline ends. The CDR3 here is CASSFYPSTKSTGRSEAFF. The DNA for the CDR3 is TGTGCCAGCAGTTTTTATCCCTCTACAAAATCTACAGGGAGAAGTGAAGCTTTCTTT.

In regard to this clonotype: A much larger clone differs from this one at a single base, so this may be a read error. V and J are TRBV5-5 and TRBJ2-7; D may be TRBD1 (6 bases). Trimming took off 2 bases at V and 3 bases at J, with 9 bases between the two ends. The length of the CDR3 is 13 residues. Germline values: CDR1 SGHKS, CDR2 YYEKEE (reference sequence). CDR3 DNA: TGTGCCAGCAGCTTAGGACAGATCTACGAGCAGTACTTC. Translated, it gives CASSLGQIYEQYF.

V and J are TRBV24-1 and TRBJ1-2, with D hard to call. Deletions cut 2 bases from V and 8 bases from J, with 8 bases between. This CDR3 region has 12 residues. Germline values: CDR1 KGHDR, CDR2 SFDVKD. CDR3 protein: CATSDSGMGYTF. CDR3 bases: TGTGCCACCAGTGATTCGGGAATGGGCTACACCTTC.

This chain's CDR3 is CASSFVRDTQYF. The CDR3 DNA is TGTGCCAGCAGCTTCGTGAGGGATACGCAGTATTTT. V and J are TRBV5-6 and TRBJ2-3, with D uncertain. This CDR3 is built from 12 residues. CDR1 is SGHDT and CDR2 is YYEEEE in the germline V gene. The V end was cut by 2 bases, the J end by 6 bases, with 7 bases between.

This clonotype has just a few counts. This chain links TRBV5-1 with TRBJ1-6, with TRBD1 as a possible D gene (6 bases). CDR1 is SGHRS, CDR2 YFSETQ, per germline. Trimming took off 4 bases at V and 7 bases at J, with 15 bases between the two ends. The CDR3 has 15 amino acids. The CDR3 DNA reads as TGCGCCAGCAGCCCGTGGCAGGGGTGGAATTCACCCCTCCACTTT. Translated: CASSPWQGWNSPLHF.

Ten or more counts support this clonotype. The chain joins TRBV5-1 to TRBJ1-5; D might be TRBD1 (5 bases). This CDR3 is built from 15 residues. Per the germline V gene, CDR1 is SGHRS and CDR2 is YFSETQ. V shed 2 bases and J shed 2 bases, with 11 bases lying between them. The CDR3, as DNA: TGCGCCAGCAGCTTATCGGGGGTGGGCAATCAGCCCCAGCATTTT. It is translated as CASSLSGVGNQPQHF.

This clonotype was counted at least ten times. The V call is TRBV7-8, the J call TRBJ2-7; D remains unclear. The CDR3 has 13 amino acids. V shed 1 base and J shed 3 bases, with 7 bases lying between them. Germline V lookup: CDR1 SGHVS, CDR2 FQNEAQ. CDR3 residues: CASSLVSIYEQYF. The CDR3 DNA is TGTGCCAGCAGCTTAGTCTCTATCTACGAGCAGTACTTC. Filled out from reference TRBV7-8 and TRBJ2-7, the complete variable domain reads GAGVSQSPRYKVAKRGQDVALRCDPISGHVSLFWYQQALGQGPEFLTYFQNEAQLDKSGLPSDRFFAERPEGSVSTLKIQRTQQEDSAVYLCASSLVSIYEQYFGPGTRLTVT.

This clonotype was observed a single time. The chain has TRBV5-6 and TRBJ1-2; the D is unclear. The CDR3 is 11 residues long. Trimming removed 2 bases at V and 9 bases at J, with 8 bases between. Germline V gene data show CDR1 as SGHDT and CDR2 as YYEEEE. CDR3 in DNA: TGTGCCAGCAGCTTTGGCCCCAGCTACACCTTC. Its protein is CASSFGPSYTF.

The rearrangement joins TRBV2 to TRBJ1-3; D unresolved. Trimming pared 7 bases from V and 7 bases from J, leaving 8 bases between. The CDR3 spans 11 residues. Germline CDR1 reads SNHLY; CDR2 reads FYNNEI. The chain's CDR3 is CASTPQNTIYF. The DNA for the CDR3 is TGTGCCAGCACCCCACAGAACACCATATATTTT.

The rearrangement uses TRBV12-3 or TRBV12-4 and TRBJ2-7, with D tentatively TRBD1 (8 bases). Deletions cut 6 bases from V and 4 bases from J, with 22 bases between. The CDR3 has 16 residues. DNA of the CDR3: TGTGCCAGCAGCCCCAGAGAAGGACAGGGAGGGTACGAGCAGTACTTC. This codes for CASSPREGQGGYEQYF.

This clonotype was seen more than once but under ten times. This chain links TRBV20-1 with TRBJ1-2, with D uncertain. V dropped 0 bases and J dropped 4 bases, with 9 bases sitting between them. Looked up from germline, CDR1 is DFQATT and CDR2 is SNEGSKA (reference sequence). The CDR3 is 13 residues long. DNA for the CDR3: TGCAGTGCTAGAGATAGGACGGGCTATGGCTACACCTTC. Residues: CSARDRTGYGYTF.

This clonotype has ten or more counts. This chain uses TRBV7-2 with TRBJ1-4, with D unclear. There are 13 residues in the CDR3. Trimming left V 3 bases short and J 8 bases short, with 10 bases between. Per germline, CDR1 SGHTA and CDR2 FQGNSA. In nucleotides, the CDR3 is TGTGCCAGCAGCTTTGTACTCGCCGAAAAACTGTTTTTT. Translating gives CASSFVLAEKLFF. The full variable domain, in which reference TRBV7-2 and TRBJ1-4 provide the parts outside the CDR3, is GAGVSQSPSNKVTEKGKDVELRCDPISGHTALYWYRQSLGQGLEFLIYFQGNSAPDKSGLPSDRFSAERTGGSVSTLTIQRTQQEDSAVYLCASSFVLAEKLFFGSGTQLSVL.

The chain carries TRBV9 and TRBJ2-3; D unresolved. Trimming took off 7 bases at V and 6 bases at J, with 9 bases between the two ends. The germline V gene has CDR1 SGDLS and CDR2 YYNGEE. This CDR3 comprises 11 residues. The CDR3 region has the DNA TGTGCCAGCGGTCCTGGTGATACGCAGTATTTT. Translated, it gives CASGPGDTQYF.

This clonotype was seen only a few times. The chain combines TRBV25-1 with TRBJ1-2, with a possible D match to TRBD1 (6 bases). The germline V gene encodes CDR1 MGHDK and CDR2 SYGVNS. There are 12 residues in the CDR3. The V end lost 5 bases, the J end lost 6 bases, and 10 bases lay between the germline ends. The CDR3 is CASSWGADGYTF. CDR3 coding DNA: TGTGCCAGCAGTTGGGGGGCGGATGGCTACACCTTC.

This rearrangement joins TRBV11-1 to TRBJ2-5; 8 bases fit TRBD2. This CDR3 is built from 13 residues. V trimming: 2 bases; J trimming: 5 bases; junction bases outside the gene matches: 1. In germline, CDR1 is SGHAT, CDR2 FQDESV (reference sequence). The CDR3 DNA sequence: TGTGCCAGCAGCTTACAGCGGGAGGAGACCCAGTACTTC. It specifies CASSLQREETQYF. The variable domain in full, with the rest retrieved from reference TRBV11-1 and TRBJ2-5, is EAEVAQSPRYKITEKSQAVAFWCDPISGHATLYWYRQILGQGPELLVQFQDESVVDDSQLPKDRFSAERLKGVDSTLKIQPAELGDSAMYLCASSLQREETQYFGPGTRLLVL.

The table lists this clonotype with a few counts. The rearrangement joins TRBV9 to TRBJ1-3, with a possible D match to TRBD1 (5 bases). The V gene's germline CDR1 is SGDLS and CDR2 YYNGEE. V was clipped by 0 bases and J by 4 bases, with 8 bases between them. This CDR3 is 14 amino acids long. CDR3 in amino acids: CASSVETGGNTIYF. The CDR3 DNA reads TGTGCCAGCAGCGTAGAAACAGGAGGAAACACCATATATTTT.

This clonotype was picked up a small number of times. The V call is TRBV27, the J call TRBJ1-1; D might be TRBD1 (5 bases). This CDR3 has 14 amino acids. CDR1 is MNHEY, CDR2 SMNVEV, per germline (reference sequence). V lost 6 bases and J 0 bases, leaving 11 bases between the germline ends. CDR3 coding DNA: TGTGCCAGCAGATCAGGGATGTTGAACACTGAAGCTTTCTTT. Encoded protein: CASRSGMLNTEAFF.

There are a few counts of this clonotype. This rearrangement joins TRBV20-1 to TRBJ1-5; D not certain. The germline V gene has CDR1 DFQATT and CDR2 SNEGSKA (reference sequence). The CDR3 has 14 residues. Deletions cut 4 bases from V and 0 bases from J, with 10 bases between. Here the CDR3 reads CSANAGHSNQPQHF. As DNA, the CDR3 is TGCAGTGCTAATGCCGGGCATAGCAATCAGCCCCAGCATTTT.

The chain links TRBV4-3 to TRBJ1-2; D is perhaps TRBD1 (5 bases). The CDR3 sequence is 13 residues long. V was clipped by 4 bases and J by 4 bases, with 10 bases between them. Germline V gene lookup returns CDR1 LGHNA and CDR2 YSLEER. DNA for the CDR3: TGCGCCAGCAGCCCCGGGGGACCCTATGGCTACACCTTC. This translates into CASSPGGPYGYTF.

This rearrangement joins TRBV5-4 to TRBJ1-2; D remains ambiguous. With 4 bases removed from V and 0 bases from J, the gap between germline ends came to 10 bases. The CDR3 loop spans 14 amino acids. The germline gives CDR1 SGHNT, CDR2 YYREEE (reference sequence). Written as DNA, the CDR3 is TGTGCCAGCAGCCCGCCCCAAGCTAACTATGGCTACACCTTC. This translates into CASSPPQANYGYTF.

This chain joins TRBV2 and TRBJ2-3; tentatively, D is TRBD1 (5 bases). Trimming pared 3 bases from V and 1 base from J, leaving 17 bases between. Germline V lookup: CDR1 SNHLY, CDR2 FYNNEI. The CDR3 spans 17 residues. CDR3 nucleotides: TGTGCCAGCAGTGAGGTGCAGAGATGGGGCCGCACAGATACGCAGTATTTT. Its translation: CASSEVQRWGRTDTQYF.

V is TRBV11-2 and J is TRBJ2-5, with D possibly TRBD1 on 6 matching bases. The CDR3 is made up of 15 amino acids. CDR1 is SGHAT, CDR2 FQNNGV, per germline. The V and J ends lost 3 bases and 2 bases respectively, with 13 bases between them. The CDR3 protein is CASSFGTHSQETQYF. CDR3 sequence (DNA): TGTGCCAGCAGCTTTGGGACACACTCACAAGAGACCCAGTACTTC.

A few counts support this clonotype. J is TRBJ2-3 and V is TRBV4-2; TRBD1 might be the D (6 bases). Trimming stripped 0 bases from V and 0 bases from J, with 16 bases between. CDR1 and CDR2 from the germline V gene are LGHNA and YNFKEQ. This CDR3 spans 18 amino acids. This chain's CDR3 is CASSQEISGTISTDTQYF. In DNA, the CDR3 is TGTGCCAGCAGCCAAGAAATCTCCGGGACAATCAGCACAGATACGCAGTATTTT.

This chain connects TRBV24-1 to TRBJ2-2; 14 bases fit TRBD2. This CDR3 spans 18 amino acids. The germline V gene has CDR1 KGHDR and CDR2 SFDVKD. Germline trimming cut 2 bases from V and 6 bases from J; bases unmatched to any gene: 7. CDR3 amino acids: CATSDWGTSGSIAGELFF. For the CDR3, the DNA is TGTGCCACCAGTGATTGGGGGACTAGCGGGAGTATCGCCGGGGAGCTGTTTTTT.

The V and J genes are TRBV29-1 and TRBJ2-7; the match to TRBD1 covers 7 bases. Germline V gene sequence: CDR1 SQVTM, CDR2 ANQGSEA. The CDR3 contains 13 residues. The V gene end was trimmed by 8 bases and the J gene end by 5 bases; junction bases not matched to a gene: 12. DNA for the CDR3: TGCAGCCTAAAACCGACAGGGAGCAACGAGCAGTACTTC. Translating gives CSLKPTGSNEQYF.

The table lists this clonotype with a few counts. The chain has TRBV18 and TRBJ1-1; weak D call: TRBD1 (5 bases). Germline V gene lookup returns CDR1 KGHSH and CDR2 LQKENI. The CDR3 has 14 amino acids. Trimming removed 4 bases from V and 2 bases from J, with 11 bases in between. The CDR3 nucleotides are TGTGCCAGCTCACAATTACAGGTCAACACTGAAGCTTTCTTT. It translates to CASSQLQVNTEAFF.

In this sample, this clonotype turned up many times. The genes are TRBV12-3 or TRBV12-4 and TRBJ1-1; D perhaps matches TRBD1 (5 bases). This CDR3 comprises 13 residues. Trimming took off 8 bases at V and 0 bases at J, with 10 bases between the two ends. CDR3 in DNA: TGTGCCAGCGGAGGGGCCATGAACACTGAAGCTTTCTTT. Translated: CASGGAMNTEAFF.

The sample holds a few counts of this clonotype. CDR3 nucleotides: TGTGCCAGCAGTTCCGGGCGGAGGGTACGCAATGAGCAGTTCTTC. This sequence encodes CASSSGRRVRNEQFF. This chain uses TRBV6-5 with TRBJ2-1, with a weak D call TRBD2 (6 bases). Germline V gives CDR1 MNHEY, CDR2 SVGAGI. V gave up 4 bases and J gave up 6 bases, with 16 bases separating them. The CDR3 length is 15 residues.